This T cell receptor beta chain derives from a study of identical twins. TCRdb reanalysed the 5' RACE reads using MiXCR and keeps one entry per CDR3 protein. The sample gives 690,000 or so distinct CDR3 sequences, approximately 9% of which show up once; around 0.95% is in the top ten. CDR3 length: 16 amino acids. V dropped 0 bases and J dropped 0; count of bases not matched to a gene: 3. A further study also used this sample, focusing on yellow fever vaccine responses in identical twins.

V usage is TRBV12-3 or TRBV12-4 and J usage is TRBJ2-5, with 8 bases matching TRBD2. The material sequenced was PBMCs. The sequence came from a woman between 18 and 29 years old in good health. The CDR3 protein is CASSLALAGYQETQYF. The CDR3, as DNA: TGTGCCAGCAGTTTAGCGCTAGCGGGCTACCAAGAGACCCAGTACTTC.